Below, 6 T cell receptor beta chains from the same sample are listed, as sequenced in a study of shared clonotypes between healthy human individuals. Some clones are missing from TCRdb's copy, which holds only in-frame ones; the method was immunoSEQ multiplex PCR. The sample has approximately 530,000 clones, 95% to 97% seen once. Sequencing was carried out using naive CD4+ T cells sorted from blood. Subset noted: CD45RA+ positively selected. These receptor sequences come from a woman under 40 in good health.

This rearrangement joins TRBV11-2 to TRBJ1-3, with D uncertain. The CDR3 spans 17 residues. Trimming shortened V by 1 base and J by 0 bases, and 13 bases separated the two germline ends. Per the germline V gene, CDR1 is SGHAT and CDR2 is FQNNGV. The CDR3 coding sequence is TGTGCCAGCAGCTTAGGTAGGGAACCTACCTCTGGAAACACCATATATTTT. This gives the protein CASSLGREPTSGNTIYF.

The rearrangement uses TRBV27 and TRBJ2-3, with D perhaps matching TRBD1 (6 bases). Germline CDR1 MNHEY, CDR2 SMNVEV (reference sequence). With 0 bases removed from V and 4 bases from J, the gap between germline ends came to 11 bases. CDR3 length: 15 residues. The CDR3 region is CASSLSLDRSDTQYF. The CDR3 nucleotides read TGTGCCAGCAGTTTATCCCTTGACAGGTCAGATACGCAGTATTTT.

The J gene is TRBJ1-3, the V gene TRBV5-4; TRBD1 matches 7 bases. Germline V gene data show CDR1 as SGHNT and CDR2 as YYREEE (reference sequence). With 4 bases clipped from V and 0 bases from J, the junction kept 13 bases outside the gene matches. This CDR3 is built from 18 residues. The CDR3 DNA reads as TGTGCCAGCAGCGCCGGGACAGACCCGACAAGCTCTGGAAACACCATATATTTT. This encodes CASSAGTDPTSSGNTIYF.

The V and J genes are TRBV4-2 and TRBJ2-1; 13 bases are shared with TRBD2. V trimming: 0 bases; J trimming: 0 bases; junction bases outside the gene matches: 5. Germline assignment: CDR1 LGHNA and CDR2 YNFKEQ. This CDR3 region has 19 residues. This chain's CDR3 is CASSQDMGLAGHSYNEQFF. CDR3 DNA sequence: TGTGCCAGCAGCCAAGATATGGGACTAGCGGGACACTCCTACAATGAGCAGTTCTTC.

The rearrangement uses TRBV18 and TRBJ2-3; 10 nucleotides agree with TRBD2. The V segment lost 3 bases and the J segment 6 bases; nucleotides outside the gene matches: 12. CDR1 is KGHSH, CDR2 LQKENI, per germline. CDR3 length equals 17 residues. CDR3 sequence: CASSPIVLAGSRDTQYF. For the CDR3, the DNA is TGTGCCAGCTCACCGATCGTACTAGCGGGATCGAGGGATACGCAGTATTTT.

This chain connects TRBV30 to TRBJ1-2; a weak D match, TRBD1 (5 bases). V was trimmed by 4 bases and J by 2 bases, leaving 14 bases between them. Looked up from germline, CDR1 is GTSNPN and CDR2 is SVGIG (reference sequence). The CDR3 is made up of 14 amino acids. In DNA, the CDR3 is TGTGCCTGGACCCGGGGGACGTCGAACTATGGCTACACCTTC. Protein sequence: CAWTRGTSNYGYTF.